Listed below are T cell receptor beta chains from one sample, sequenced in a study of T cells in localized non-small cell lung cancer. Assay: immunoSEQ multiplex PCR; the TCRdb copy retains only in-frame clones and omits some. The repertoire consists of tens of thousands of clones, with 88% occurring once and the leading ten covering 2.5% to 3.5%. The material sequenced was peripheral blood, taken before any cancer treatment. These receptors were taken from a woman between 35 and 75 years old with stage I lung adenocarcinoma. The CDR3 runs from the conserved cysteine through the conserved F or W. The D gene is left open where the match is weak. A row's size may be missing; if present it is once, few, many or a size class.

-	TRBV28	TRBJ2-3	TRBD2	CASNWGRVTDTQYF	TGTGCCAGCAATTGGGGGAGGGTAACAGATACGCAGTATTTT
-	TRBV28	TRBJ2-2	-	CASLWSGSGELFF	TGTGCCAGTTTGTGGTCAGGGTCCGGGGAGCTGTTTTTT
once	TRBV5-1	TRBJ1-1	-	CASSLFTSGAGTEAFF	TGCGCCAGCAGCTTGTTTACTAGCGGGGCAGGCACTGAAGCTTTCTTT
-	TRBV19	TRBJ2-1	TRBD1	CASNRGSYNEQFF	TGTGCCAGTAACAGGGGAAGCTACAATGAGCAGTTCTTC
-	TRBV6-5	TRBJ2-5	-	CASSYGATQETQYF	TGTGCCAGCAGTTACGGTGCGACTCAAGAGACCCAGTACTTC
-	TRBV28	TRBJ2-7	-	CASRAWGEQYF	TGTGCCAGCAGGGCTTGGGGCGAGCAGTACTTC
-	TRBV30	TRBJ1-1	-	CAMGRGFEAFF	TGTGCCATGGGGCGGGGGTTCGAAGCTTTCTTT
-	TRBV6-1	TRBJ1-4	-	CATISGATNEKLFF	TGTGCCACCATATCAGGGGCAACTAATGAAAAACTGTTTTTT
-	TRBV27	TRBJ1-3	-	CASSLSSGNTIYF	TGTGCCAGCAGTTTGAGCTCTGGAAACACCATATATTTT
-	TRBV9	TRBJ2-1	-	CASSPRGDSIWDEQFF	TGTGCCAGCAGCCCCCGCGGGGACAGTATTTGGGATGAGCAGTTCTTC
-	TRBV5-5	TRBJ2-5	-	CASSLPRGVSQVVQYF	TGTGCCAGCAGCTTACCCAGGGGGGTCTCCCAAGTGGTCCAGTACTTC
-	TRBV6-1	TRBJ1-5	-	CASINSGPGQPQHF	TGTGCCAGCATTAATTCGGGCCCGGGTCAGCCCCAGCATTTT
-	TRBV28	TRBJ1-4	-	CASSLNGRITF	TGTGCCAGCAGTTTAAACGGGAGGATTACTTTT
-	TRBV27	TRBJ1-2	-	CASSPGGGGLLGYTF	TGTGCCAGCAGCCCTGGAGGAGGCGGGCTATTAGGCTACACCTTC
-	TRBV6-1	TRBJ2-7	-	CASSEYFSTSFEQYF	TGTGCCAGCAGTGAATATTTTTCAACCTCGTTCGAGCAGTACTTC
few	TRBV6-6	TRBJ2-7	TRBD1	CASSWDRTYEQYF	TGTGCCAGCAGTTGGGACAGAACCTACGAGCAGTACTTC
-	TRBV28	TRBJ1-1	-	CASSLALIRNTEAFF	TGTGCCAGCAGTTTAGCGCTCATCAGGAACACTGAAGCTTTCTTT
once	TRBV7-2	TRBJ2-2	-	CASSLSGPTTGELFF	TGTGCCAGCAGCTTATCGGGCCCAACCACCGGGGAGCTGTTTTTT
-	TRBV2	TRBJ2-1	TRBD2	CASCELAGRQAEQFF	TGTGCCAGCTGTGAGTTAGCGGGAAGGCAGGCTGAGCAGTTCTTC
once	TRBV30	TRBJ2-7	TRBD1	CAYRGRISYEQYF	TGTGCGTACAGGGGGCGTATATCCTACGAGCAGTACTTC
-	TRBV7-6	TRBJ1-3	-	CASSPSTAISGNTIYF	TGTGCCAGCAGCCCCTCGACAGCGATCTCTGGAAACACCATATATTTT
-	TRBV4-1	TRBJ2-3	-	CASSHETASISTDTQYF	TGCGCCAGCAGCCATGAGACCGCCTCCATTAGCACAGATACGCAGTATTTT
once	TRBV2	TRBJ2-7	TRBD1	CASSESGTRGQVYEQYF	TGTGCCAGCAGTGAAAGTGGGACGAGGGGGCAAGTCTACGAGCAGTACTTC
-	TRBV10-1	TRBJ2-4	-	CASSDDQGGRAKNIQYF	TGCGCCAGCAGTGACGATCAGGGGGGACGGGCCAAAAACATTCAGTACTTC
-	TRBV30	TRBJ1-2	TRBD1	CAWSPRTGYGYTF	TGTGCCTGGAGCCCGAGGACAGGCTATGGCTACACCTTC
once	TRBV5-1	TRBJ2-3	TRBD2	CASRLAGGITDTQYF	TGCGCCAGCAGACTAGCGGGAGGTATCACAGATACGCAGTATTTT
once	TRBV7-3	TRBJ2-2	TRBD2	CASSSLAGGLRVTGELFF	TGTGCCAGCAGCTCCTTAGCGGGAGGGCTTCGGGTCACCGGGGAGCTGTTTTTT
-	TRBV5-6	TRBJ2-7	TRBD2	CASSLAGVSYEQYF	TGTGCCAGCAGCTTAGCGGGAGTTTCCTACGAGCAGTACTTC
-	TRBV19	TRBJ2-5	-	CASSISAGRETQYF	TGTGCCAGTAGTATTAGTGCAGGGAGAGAGACCCAGTACTTC
-	TRBV28	TRBJ2-5	TRBD1	CASSHDRDLRTQYF	TGTGCCAGCAGTCATGACAGGGACCTCAGAACCCAGTACTTC
-	TRBV30	TRBJ1-2	-	CAWRTAASGYTF	TGTGCCTGGAGAACAGCCGCCTCTGGCTACACCTTC
-	TRBV2	TRBJ1-2	-	CASSDRVDGLYGYTF	TGTGCCAGCAGTGATCGTGTGGACGGACTATATGGCTACACCTTC
-	TRBV7-2	TRBJ2-2	-	CASSLDRTRPFSGELFF	TGTGCCAGCAGCTTAGATCGGACAAGACCTTTCTCCGGGGAGCTGTTTTTT
-	TRBV6-4	TRBJ2-3	-	CASRVPGGLGTDTQYF	TGTGCCAGCAGGGTCCCAGGGGGGCTGGGGACAGATACGCAGTATTTT
-	TRBV5-6	TRBJ2-5	-	CASSTEETQYF	TGTGCCAGCAGCACAGAAGAGACCCAGTACTTC
few	TRBV19	TRBJ1-4	-	CASTTTGRATNEKLFF	TGTGCCAGTACCACTACAGGGAGAGCAACTAATGAAAAACTGTTTTTT